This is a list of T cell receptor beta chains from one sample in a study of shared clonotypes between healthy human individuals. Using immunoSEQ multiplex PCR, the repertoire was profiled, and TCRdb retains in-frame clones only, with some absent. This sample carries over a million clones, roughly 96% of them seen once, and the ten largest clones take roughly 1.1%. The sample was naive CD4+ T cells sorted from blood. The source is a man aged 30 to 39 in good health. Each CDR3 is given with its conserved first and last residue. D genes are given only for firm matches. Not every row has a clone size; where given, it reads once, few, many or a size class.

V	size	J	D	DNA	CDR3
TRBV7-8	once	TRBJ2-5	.	TGTGCCAGCAGCTTAGCGAATGGAGCGGATCAAGAGACCCAGTACTTC	CASSLANGADQETQYF
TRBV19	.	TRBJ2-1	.	TGTGCCAGTAGTATAGTCTCGGGACTGATCGCCAATGAGCAGTTCTTC	CASSIVSGLIANEQFF
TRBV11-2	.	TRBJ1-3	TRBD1	TGTGCCAGCAGCCCCAAGGACAGGGGAGCCGGAAACACCATATATTTT	CASSPKDRGAGNTIYF
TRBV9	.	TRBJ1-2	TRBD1	TGTGCCAGCAGCGTAGTAGGTGCAGGGGGCACTGGCTACACCTTC	CASSVVGAGGTGYTF
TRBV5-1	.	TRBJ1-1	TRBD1	TGCGCCAGCAGCTTTGGTCTAGCGGACAGGGGGAAGGAAGCTTTCTTT	CASSFGLADRGKEAFF
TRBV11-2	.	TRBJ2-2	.	TGTGCCAGCAGCCCGCAAGTTGGGTTTGGGCTGTTTTTT	CASSPQVGFGLFF
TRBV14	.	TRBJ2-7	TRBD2	TGTGCCAGCAGCCTAGAGCGGGGGACTCCCCTGGACGAGCAGTACTTC	CASSLERGTPLDEQYF
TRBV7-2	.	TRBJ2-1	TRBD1	TGTGCCAGCAGCTGGGACAGAGACAATGAGCAGTTCTTC	CASSWDRDNEQFF
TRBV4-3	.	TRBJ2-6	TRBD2	TGCGCCAGCAGCTCCGGGACTAGCGGGAGGGCCGTCTCTGGGGCCAACGTCCTGACTTTC	CASSSGTSGRAVSGANVLTF
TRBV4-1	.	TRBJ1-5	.	TGCGCCAGCAGCCAAGGGGGGGGGCCCCAGCATTTT	CASSQGGGPQHF
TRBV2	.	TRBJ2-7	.	TGTGCCAGCAGTGGACAGGTCTACGAGCAGTACTTC	CASSGQVYEQYF
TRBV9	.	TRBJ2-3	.	TGTGCCAGCACCCAATCTAGCGTCGCAGATACGCAGTATTTT	CASTQSSVADTQYF
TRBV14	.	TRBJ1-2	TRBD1	TGTGCCAGCAGCCCAGCCGGCAGGGGGCTTAATGGCTACACCTTC	CASSPAGRGLNGYTF
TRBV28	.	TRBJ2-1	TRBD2	TGTGCCAGCAGTTTTTTAGCGGGCTACTCCTACAATGAGCAGTTCTTC	CASSFLAGYSYNEQFF
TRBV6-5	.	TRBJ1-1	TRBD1	TGTGCCAGCAGTTACGGGACAGAGCAAGCTTTCTTT	CASSYGTEQAFF
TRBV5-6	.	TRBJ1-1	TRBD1	TGTGCCAGCAACGGACAGGCGAACACTGAAGCTTTCTTT	CASNGQANTEAFF
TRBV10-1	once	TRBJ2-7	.	TGCGCCAGCAGTGAGTCGAGTTTAAGTCCTGAGCAGTACTTC	CASSESSLSPEQYF
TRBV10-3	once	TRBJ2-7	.	TGTGCCATCAGTAGCCTGAGGGGGGAGACTCCCTACGAGCAGTACTTC	CAISSLRGETPYEQYF
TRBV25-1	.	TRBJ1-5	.	TGTGCCAGCAGTGAAAGGTATAGCAATCAGCCCCAGCATTTT	CASSERYSNQPQHF
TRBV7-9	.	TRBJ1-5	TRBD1	TGTGCCAGCAGCTTAGGGACAGGGATAGATCCGCCCCAGCATTTT	CASSLGTGIDPPQHF
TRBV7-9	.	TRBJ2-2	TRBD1	TGTGCCAGCAGCTTAACCACAGGGGTCACCGGGGAGCTGTTTTTT	CASSLTTGVTGELFF
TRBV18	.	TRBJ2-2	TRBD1	TGTGCCAGCTCTCAATCCAGGGGGCTGGCCGGGGAGCTGTTTTTT	CASSQSRGLAGELFF
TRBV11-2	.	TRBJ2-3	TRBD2	TGTGCCAGCAGCTTAGGGGGACTAGCGGGAGGTACCTATACGCAGTATTTT	CASSLGGLAGGTYTQYF
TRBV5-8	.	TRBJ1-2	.	TGTGCCAGCAGCTTGTTGGGGTTTTATGGCTACACCTTC	CASSLLGFYGYTF
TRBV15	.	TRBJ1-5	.	TGTGCCACCAGCAGAGACCGGGGGGCGGTGGATCAGCCCCAGCATTTT	CATSRDRGAVDQPQHF
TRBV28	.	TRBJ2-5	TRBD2	TGTGCCATTCGCGGGAGGGGGACTAGCGAGAAAGAGACCCAGTACTTC	CAIRGRGTSEKETQYF
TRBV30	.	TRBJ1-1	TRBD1	TGTGCCTGGACCTGGACAGGGGGAAGCACTGAAGCTTTCTTT	CAWTWTGGSTEAFF
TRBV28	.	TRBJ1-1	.	TGTGCCAGCAGCACCTCGACCAGGGGTTTCGGCACTGAAGCTTTCTTT	CASSTSTRGFGTEAFF
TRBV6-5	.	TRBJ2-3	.	TGTGCCAGCAGTTACTGGGGTCGGCGGGAAGCGCAGTATTTT	CASSYWGRREAQYF
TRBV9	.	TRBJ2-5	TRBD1	TGTGCCAGCAGCGTAGTTTCCAGGGGGGAGACCCAGTACTTC	CASSVVSRGETQYF
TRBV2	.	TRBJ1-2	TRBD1	TGTGCCAGCAGTGAGCCGACAGGGATCTATGGCTACACCTTC	CASSEPTGIYGYTF
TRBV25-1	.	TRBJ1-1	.	TGTGCCAGCAGTGTCGGGCTGAACACTGAAGCTTTCTTT	CASSVGLNTEAFF
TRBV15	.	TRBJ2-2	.	TGTGCCACCAGCAGAGGAGGGGCCATGCCCGGGGAGCTGTTTTTT	CATSRGGAMPGELFF
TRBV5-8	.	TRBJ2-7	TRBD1	TGTGCCAGCAGCGTCTCCCGGGACAGGGTCTACGAGCAGTACTTC	CASSVSRDRVYEQYF
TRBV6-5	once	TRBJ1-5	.	TGTGCCAGCAGTCCGGTAGGCCCCTCAGGTCAGCCCCAGCATTTT	CASSPVGPSGQPQHF
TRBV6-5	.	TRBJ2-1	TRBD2	TGTGCCAGCAGCCAGGGACTAGCTGTACGTAGTGAGCAGTTCTTC	CASSQGLAVRSEQFF
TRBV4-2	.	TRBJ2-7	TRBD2	TGTGCCAGCAGCCAAGTCAACCCGGGACTAGCTGTCGAGCAGTACTTC	CASSQVNPGLAVEQYF
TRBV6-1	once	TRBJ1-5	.	TGTGCCAGCAGAGGCCTTTACAGGGGCAATCAGCCCCAGCATTTT	CASRGLYRGNQPQHF
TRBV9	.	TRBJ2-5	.	TGTGCCAGCAGCGTAGGACCCCAAGTCACGCAAGAGACCCAGTACTTC	CASSVGPQVTQETQYF
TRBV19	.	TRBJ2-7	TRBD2	TGTGCCAGTAGAGCGGGACGTGGCTACGAGCAGTACTTC	CASRAGRGYEQYF